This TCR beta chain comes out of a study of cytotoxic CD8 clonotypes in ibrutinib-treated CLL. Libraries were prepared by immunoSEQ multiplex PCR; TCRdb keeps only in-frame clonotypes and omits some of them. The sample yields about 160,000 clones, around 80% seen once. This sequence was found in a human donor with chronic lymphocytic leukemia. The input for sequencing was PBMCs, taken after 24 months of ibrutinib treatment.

CDR3 coding DNA: TGTGCCAGCAGCGTTAGCGGGGGGGGCCGATCCAAGTTCTTC. It encodes CASSVSGGGRSKFF. The chain carries TRBV7-2 and TRBJ2-1, with 11 bases matching TRBD2. In germline, CDR1 is SGHTA, CDR2 FQGNSA. Trimming at V came to 5 bases and at J to 14 bases, leaving 11 bases not matched to a gene. The CDR3 runs 14 residues.